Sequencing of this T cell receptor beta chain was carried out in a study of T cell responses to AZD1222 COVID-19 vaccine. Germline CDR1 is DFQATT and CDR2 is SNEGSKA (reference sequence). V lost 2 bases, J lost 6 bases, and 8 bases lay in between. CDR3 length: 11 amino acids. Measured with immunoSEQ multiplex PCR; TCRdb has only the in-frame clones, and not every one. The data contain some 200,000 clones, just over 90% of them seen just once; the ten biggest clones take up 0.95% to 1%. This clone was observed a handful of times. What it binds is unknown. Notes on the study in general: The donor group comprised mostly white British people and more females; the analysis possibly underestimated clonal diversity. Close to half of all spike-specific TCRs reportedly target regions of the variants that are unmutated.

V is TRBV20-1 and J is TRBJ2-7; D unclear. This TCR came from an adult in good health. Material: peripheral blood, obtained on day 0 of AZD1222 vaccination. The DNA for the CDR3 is TGCAGTGCTAGAATAAGACTCGAGCAGTACTTC. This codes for CSARIRLEQYF.